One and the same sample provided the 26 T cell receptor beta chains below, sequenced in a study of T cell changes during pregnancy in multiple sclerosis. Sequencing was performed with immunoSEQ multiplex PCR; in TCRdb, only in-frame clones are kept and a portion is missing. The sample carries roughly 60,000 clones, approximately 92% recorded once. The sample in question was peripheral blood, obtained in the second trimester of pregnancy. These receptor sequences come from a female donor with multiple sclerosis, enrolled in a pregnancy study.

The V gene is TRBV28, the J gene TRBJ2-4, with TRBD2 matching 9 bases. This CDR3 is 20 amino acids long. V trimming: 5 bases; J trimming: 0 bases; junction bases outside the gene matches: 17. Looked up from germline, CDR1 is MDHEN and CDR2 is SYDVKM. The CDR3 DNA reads TGTGCCAGCAGTCCCCTCTATAGACTAGCGGAGGGGCTAGCCAAAAACATTCAGTACTTC. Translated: CASSPLYRLAEGLAKNIQYF.

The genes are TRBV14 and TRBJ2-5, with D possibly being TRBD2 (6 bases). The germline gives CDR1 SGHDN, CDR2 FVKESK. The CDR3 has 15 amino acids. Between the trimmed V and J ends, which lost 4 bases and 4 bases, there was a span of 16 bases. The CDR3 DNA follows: TGTGCCAGCAGCCTTATAGGAGGGTCAAGAGAGACCCAGTACTTC. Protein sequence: CASSLIGGSRETQYF.

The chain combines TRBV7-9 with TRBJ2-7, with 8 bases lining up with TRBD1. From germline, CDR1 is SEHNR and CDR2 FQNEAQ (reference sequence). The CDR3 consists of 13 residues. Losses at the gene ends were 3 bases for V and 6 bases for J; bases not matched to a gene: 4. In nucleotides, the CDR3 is TGTGCCAGCAGCTTCGACAGGGGCGGCGAGCAGTACTTC. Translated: CASSFDRGGEQYF.

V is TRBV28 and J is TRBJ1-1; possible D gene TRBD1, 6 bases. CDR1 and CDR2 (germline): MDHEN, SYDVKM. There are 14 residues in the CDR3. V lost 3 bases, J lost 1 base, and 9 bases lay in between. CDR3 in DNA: TGTGCCAGCAGTTTGAGGGGGAAGAACACTGAAGCTTTCTTT. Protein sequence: CASSLRGKNTEAFF.

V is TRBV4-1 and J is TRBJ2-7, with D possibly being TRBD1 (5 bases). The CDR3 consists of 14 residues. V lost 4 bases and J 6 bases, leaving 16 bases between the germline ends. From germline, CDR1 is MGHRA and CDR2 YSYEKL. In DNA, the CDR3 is TGCGCCAGCAGCCCCGGCCAGGGTAGGGGCGAGCAGTACTTC. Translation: CASSPGQGRGEQYF.

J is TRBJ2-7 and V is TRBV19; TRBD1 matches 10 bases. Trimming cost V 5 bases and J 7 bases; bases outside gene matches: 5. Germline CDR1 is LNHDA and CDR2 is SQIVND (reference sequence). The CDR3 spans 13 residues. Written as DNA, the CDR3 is TGTGCCAGTAGTCGCGGGACAGGGGATGAGCAGTACTTC. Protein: CASSRGTGDEQYF.

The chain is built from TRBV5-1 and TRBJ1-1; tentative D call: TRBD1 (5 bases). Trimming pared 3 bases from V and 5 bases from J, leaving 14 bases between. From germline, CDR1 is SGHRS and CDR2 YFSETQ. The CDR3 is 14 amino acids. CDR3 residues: CASSSGLLGTEAFF. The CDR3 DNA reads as TGCGCCAGCAGCTCGGGACTCCTGGGGACTGAAGCTTTCTTT.

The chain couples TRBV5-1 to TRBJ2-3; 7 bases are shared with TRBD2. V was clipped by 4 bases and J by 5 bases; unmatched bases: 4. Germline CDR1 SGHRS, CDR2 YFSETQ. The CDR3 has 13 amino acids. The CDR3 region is CASSRDYGDTQYF. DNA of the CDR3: TGCGCCAGCAGCCGGGACTATGGAGATACGCAGTATTTT. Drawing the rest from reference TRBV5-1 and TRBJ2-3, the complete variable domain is KAGVTQTPRYLIKTRGQQVTLSCSPISGHRSVSWYQQTPGQGLQFLFEYFSETQRNKGNFPGRFSGRQFSNSRSEMNVSTLELGDSALYLCASSRDYGDTQYFGPGTRLTVL.

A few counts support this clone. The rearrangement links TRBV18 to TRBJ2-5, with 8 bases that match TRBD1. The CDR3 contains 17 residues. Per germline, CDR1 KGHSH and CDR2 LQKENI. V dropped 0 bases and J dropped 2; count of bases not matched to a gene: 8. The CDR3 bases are TGTGCCAGCTCACCACCGATTGCCAACAGGGGGCAAGAGACCCAGTACTTC. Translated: CASSPPIANRGQETQYF. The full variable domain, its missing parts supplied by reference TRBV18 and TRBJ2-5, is NAGVMQNPRHLVRRRGQEARLRCSPMKGHSHVYWYRQLPEEGLKFMVYLQKENIIDESGMPKERFSAEFPKEGPSILRIQQVVRGDSAAYFCASSPPIANRGQETQYFGPGTRLLVL.

CDR3 region: CAWSVELGNTIYF. The CDR3 region has the DNA TGTGCCTGGAGTGTAGAGCTTGGAAACACCATATATTTT. The chain combines TRBV30 with TRBJ1-3, with unresolved D. Trimming took off 0 bases at V and 3 bases at J, with 6 bases between the two ends. This CDR3 spans 13 amino acids. Germline V lookup: CDR1 GTSNPN, CDR2 SVGIG (reference sequence).

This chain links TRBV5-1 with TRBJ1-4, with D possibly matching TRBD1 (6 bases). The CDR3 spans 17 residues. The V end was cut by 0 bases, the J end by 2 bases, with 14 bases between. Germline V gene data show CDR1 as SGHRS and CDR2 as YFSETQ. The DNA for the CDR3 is TGCGCCAGCAGCTTGGGCGGGGGGCTCGATACTAATGAAAAACTGTTTTTT. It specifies CASSLGGGLDTNEKLFF.

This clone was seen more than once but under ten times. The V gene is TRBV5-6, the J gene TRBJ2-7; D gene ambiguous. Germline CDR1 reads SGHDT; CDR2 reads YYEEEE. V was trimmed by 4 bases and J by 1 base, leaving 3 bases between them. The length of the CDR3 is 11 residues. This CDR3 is CASSRSYEQYF. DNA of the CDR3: TGTGCCAGCAGCCGGTCCTACGAGCAGTACTTC.

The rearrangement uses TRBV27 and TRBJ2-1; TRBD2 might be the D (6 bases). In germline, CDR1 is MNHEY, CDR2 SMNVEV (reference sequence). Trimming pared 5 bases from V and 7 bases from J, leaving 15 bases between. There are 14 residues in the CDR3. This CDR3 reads CASSRGGGRNEQFF. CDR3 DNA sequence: TGTGCCAGCAGTCGCGGCGGAGGGAGGAATGAGCAGTTCTTC.

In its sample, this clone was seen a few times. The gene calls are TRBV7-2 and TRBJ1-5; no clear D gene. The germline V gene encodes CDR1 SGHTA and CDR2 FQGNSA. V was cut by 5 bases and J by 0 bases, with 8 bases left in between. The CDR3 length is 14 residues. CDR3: CASSPRYSNQPQHF. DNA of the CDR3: TGTGCCAGCAGCCCTAGATATAGCAATCAGCCCCAGCATTTT.

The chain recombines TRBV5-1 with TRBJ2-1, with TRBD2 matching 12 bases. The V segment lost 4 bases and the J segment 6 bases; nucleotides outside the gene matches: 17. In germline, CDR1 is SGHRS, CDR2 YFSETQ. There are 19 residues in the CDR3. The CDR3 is CASSPALLAGGPATNEQFF. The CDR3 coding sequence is TGCGCCAGCAGCCCGGCCCTTCTAGCGGGAGGGCCTGCTACCAATGAGCAGTTCTTC. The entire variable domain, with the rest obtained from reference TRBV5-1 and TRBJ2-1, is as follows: KAGVTQTPRYLIKTRGQQVTLSCSPISGHRSVSWYQQTPGQGLQFLFEYFSETQRNKGNFPGRFSGRQFSNSRSEMNVSTLELGDSALYLCASSPALLAGGPATNEQFFGPGTRLTVL.

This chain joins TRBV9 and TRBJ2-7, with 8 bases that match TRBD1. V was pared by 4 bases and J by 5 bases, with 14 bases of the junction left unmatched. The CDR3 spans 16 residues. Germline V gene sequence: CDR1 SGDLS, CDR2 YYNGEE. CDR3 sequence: CASSSYQGALGDEQYF. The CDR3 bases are TGTGCCAGCAGCTCTTACCAGGGGGCGCTCGGTGACGAGCAGTACTTC.

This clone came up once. The CDR3 region is CASSHGSTNTGELFF. DNA for the CDR3: TGCGCCAGCAGCCACGGGAGTACGAACACCGGGGAGCTGTTTTTT. The J gene is TRBJ2-2, the V gene TRBV4-1, with D possibly TRBD2 on 6 matching bases. V was clipped by 3 bases and J by 0 bases, with 8 bases between them. Germline lookup yields CDR1 MGHRA and CDR2 YSYEKL. This CDR3 has 15 amino acids.

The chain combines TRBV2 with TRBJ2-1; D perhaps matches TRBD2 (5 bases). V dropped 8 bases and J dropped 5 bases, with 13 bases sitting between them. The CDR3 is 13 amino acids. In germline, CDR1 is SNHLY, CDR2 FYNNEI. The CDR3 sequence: CASGRDGNNEQFF. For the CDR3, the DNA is TGTGCCAGCGGGAGAGACGGGAACAATGAGCAGTTCTTC.

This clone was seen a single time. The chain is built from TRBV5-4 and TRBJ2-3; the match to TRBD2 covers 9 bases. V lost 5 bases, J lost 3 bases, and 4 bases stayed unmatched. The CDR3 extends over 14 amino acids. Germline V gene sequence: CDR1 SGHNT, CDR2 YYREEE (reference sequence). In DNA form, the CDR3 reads TGTGCCAGCAGTGGGACTAGCAGAACAGATACGCAGTATTTT. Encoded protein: CASSGTSRTDTQYF.

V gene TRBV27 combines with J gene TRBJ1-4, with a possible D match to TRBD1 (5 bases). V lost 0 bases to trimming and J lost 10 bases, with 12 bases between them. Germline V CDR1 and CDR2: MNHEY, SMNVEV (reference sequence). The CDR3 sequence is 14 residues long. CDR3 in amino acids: CASSLSGRGGKLFF. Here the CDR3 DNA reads TGTGCCAGCAGTTTATCGGGGAGGGGAGGAAAACTGTTTTTT.

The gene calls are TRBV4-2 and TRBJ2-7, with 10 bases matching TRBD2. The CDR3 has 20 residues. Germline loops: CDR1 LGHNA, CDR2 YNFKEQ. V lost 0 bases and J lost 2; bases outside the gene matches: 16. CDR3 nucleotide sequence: TGTGCCAGCAGCCAAGATATCCCTCCCGAGGGACTAGCGCCAGCCTACGAGCAGTACTTC. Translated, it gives CASSQDIPPEGLAPAYEQYF.

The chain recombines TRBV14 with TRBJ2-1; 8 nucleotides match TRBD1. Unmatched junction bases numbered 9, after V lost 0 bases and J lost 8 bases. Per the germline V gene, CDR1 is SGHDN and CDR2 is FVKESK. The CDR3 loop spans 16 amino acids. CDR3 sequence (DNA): TGTGCCAGCAGCCAAGAAACCACAGGGGGGCGGTATGAGCAGTTCTTC. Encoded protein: CASSQETTGGRYEQFF.

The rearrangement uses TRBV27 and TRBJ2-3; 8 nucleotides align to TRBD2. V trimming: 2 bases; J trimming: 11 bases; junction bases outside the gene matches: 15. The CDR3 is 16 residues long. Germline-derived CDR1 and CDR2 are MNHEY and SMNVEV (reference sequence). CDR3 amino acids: CASSLDNSGTLLKQYF. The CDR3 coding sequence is TGTGCCAGCAGTTTAGATAATAGCGGGACCCTTCTTAAGCAGTATTTT.

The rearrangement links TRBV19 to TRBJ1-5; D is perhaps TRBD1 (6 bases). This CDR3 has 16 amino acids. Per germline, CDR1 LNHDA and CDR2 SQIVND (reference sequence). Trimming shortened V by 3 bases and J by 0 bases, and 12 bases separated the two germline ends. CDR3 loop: CASSIQTGFSNQPQHF. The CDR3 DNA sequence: TGTGCCAGTAGTATCCAGACAGGATTTAGCAATCAGCCCCAGCATTTT.

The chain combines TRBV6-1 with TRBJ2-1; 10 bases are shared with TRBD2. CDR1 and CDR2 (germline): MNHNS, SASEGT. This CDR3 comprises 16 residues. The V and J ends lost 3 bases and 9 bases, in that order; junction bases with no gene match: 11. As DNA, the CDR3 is TGTGCCAGCAGTGAGCTAGCGGGAGAGGTTTGGGGTGAGCAGTTCTTC. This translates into CASSELAGEVWGEQFF.

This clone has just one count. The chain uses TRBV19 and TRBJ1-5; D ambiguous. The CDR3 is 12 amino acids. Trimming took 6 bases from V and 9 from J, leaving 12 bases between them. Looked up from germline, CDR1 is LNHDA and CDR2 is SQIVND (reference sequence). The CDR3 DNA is TGTGCCAGTAGGCCCGATTTCGGGCCCCAGCATTTT. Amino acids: CASRPDFGPQHF.